This T cell receptor beta chain was captured in a study of vaccination and CD4 T cells after COVID-19. Across the whole study: Each participant underwent a two-dose regimen of either the BNT162b2 or the mRNA-1273 vaccine.

CDR3 length: 21 amino acids. The V and J ends lost 0 bases and 5 bases respectively, with 29 bases between them. The V gene's germline CDR1 is DFQATT and CDR2 SNEGSKA (reference sequence). On this clonotype: Antigen unknown.

Once obtained from cultured CD4+ T cells, the DNA was sequenced using the Oncomine TCR Beta short-read assay. TCRdb analysed the PCR reads with MiXCR anew, one entry per CDR3 protein. The sample consists of 9,500 to 15,000 distinct CDR3 sequences, under 65% of them appearing once. Treatment indicated: approximately 9-day PBMC culture with coronavirus spike peptide pools or control peptides (ViraFEST assay). Peptide pools at approximately 9.1 ug/ml and IL-2 at about 9.6 IU/ml were added to cultures of some 1.9 million PBMCs per well. Here the sequenced sample was cultured CD4+ T cells from blood, taken after SARS-CoV-2 vaccination. The source is a human donor with COVID-19. The chain couples TRBV20-1 to TRBJ1-6; a weak D match, TRBD1 (6 bases). The CDR3 sequence: CSARDFKRFATEGVDNSPLHF. The DNA of the CDR3 is TGCAGTGCTAGAGATTTTAAACGGTTCGCGACCGAGGGGGTTGATAATTCACCCCTCCACTTT.